The rows below give T cell receptor beta chains drawn from one sample of a study of shared clonotypes between healthy human individuals. Data came from immunoSEQ multiplex PCR; TCRdb stores just in-frame clones and leaves some out. The data show around 990,000 clones, 77% seen once. Sequenced: memory CD4+ T cells from PBMCs. The receptors here all came from a man younger than 35 in good health. Some clones in this sample may be carry-over from other donors' samples. Each CDR3 is given without its conserved first and last residue. The D gene is left open where the match is weak.

V	D	CDR3
TRBV5-1	-	ASSLRVGSQETQY
TRBV30	TRBD2	AWSTGLAGRSTDTQY
TRBV6-1	-	ASRDAGYNQPQH
TRBV19	-	ASSMTSIPYQPQH
TRBV7-3	-	ASSPDGQRTDTQY
TRBV28	-	ASSSPGSGKLRDGYT
TRBV4-3	TRBD1	ASSCPRDRGPETQY
TRBV6-1	-	ASSGFGNTIY
TRBV5-4	-	ASSPTPRDGYT
TRBV23-1	-	ASSQSGEVEALGYGYT
TRBV6-6	-	ASREDSSSYEQY
TRBV10-3	-	AAGAGTDTQY
TRBV28	-	ASSLRARYNEQF
TRBV28	TRBD1	ASSSPSGLFRQGQETQY
TRBV5-4	-	ASSLSGGMNTEAF
TRBV4-2	TRBD1	ASSFTGGSETQY
TRBV2	-	ASTKTRLEGEQY
TRBV28	TRBD2	ASSLPSVAGGPADTQY
TRBV6-6	TRBD1	ASKGQGGTDTQY
TRBV2	-	ASRPVGDEQF
TRBV9	-	ASSVVGGGTDTQY
TRBV25-1	TRBD1	ASTSNTGGTGELF
TRBV5-1	-	ASSLDGGDGTGELF
TRBV7-2	-	ASSPGGREAF
TRBV5-1	TRBD1	ASTASGGLQETQY
TRBV7-9	-	ASSLPGRSYGYT
TRBV6-1	-	ASRMLYSNQPQH
TRBV28	-	ASSFAGGTLREQY
TRBV28	-	ASSRQLRRGYT
TRBV7-3	TRBD1	ASSPNRGVDEQF
TRBV27	-	ASSTPRGTGELF
TRBV5-5	-	ASSPTPTGPSSYEQY
TRBV7-9	-	ASSLAYSHGGDTQY
TRBV5-1	-	ASSPGPPSLEQY
TRBV18	TRBD1	ASSPRTGVGETQY
TRBV7-6	-	ASSLLNQPQH
TRBV7-9	-	ASSLVRQAFEVTDTQY
TRBV28	-	ASSLSQARHYGYT
TRBV7-9	-	ASSSTTGSEKLF
TRBV5-1	-	ASSPSEYGELF
TRBV7-3	-	ASSPGHLGEQY
TRBV5-1	-	ASSSSAQGTEAF
TRBV2	-	ASHEEWGTEAF
TRBV4-3	-	ASSPGGRTDTQY
TRBV5-1	-	ASSYAGATEAF
TRBV6-5	-	ASKAPGSNQPQH
TRBV28	-	ASTHGTGEKLF
TRBV9	-	ASSPARGRNGYT
TRBV5-1	-	ASRDSQETQY
TRBV6-1	-	ATRRGAVNQPQH
TRBV7-2	-	ASSLSQGRNQPQH
TRBV5-8	-	ASSLSLRRSLNQPQH
TRBV10-3	-	AISESRGSEEKLF
TRBV2	-	ASSEARPTYSV
TRBV30	-	ACSRGFDTEAF